Reported below is one T cell receptor beta chain. The PCR employed 60 Vbeta primers together with 13 Jbeta primers. The protocol was immunoSEQ multiplex PCR, while the TCRdb copy is restricted to in-frame clones and leaves out a portion. Here the sample spans a few hundred thousand clones, about 75% being singletons. This sample is part of a study of cytomegalovirus exposure and HLA in healthy donors. Trimming removed 3 bases from V and 6 bases from J, with 17 bases in between. This CDR3 has 15 residues. Looked up from germline, CDR1 is MNHNS and CDR2 is SASEGT. Sequenced sample: PBMCs. This TCR was recovered from a woman in her twenties or thirties in good health and CMV-seronegative. The chain combines TRBV6-1 with TRBJ1-1; TRBD1 might be the D (5 bases). Here the CDR3 reads CASSDRVTWPPEAFF. In DNA form, the CDR3 reads TGTGCCAGCAGTGACAGGGTGACGTGGCCCCCTGAAGCTTTCTTT.